These T cell receptor beta chains were read from a single sample in a study of blood T cell repertoires in COVID-19. Profiling relied on immunoSEQ multiplex PCR, and the TCRdb table lists in-frame clones only, not all of them. Of some 370,000 clones detected, around four fifths appear once; the ten largest clones hold 5% to 5.5%. The sample taken for sequencing was PBMCs or T cells enriched from blood (not recorded which). The receptors were gathered from a woman aged 45 to 65 who had recovered from COVID-19. Each CDR3 is given with its conserved first and last residue. The D gene is left open where the match is weak. Some rows mark clone size as missing; the rest say once, few, many or name a class of expanded clone.

len: 16
abundance: .
v_gene: TRBV7-2
j_gene: TRBJ1-6
d_gene: TRBD1
CDR3nt: TGTGCCAGCAGCTCCCAGCCGACAGGGTCGGTTTCACCCCTCCACTTT
CDR3aa: CASSSQPTGSVSPLHF

len: 12
abundance: .
v_gene: TRBV2
j_gene: TRBJ2-5
d_gene: .
CDR3nt: TGTGCCAGCAACATACACGGGGGAACCCAGTACTTC
CDR3aa: CASNIHGGTQYF

len: 19
abundance: .
v_gene: TRBV30
j_gene: TRBJ2-2
d_gene: TRBD2
CDR3nt: TGTGCCTGGAGTGTACGGGGCGGGAGGGCTCTCCTGGACACCGGGGAGCTGTTTTTT
CDR3aa: CAWSVRGGRALLDTGELFF

len: 17
abundance: .
v_gene: TRBV7-9
j_gene: TRBJ1-2
d_gene: TRBD1
CDR3nt: TGTGCCAGCAGCCAAGGACAGGACCCCCCGCCTAACTATGGCTACACCTTC
CDR3aa: CASSQGQDPPPNYGYTF

len: 14
abundance: .
v_gene: TRBV9
j_gene: TRBJ2-2
d_gene: .
CDR3nt: TGTGCCAGCAGCGTAGCTATACAGCCCGGGGAGCTGTTTTTT
CDR3aa: CASSVAIQPGELFF

len: 16
abundance: .
v_gene: TRBV6-2/TRBV6-3
j_gene: TRBJ2-4
d_gene: TRBD1
CDR3nt: TGTGCCAGCAGTGGGTACCAGGGGGCGACTGGAAACATTCAGTACTTC
CDR3aa: CASSGYQGATGNIQYF

len: 14
abundance: .
v_gene: TRBV12-5
j_gene: TRBJ1-1
d_gene: TRBD1
CDR3nt: TGTGCTAGTGGACAAATGGACAGGGAGACTGAAGCTTTCTTT
CDR3aa: CASGQMDRETEAFF

len: 14
abundance: .
v_gene: TRBV23-1
j_gene: TRBJ2-2
d_gene: .
CDR3nt: TGCGCCAGCAGTCATCCAACAGGGACCGGGGAGCTGTTTTTT
CDR3aa: CASSHPTGTGELFF

len: 14
abundance: .
v_gene: TRBV5-5
j_gene: TRBJ2-5
d_gene: TRBD1
CDR3nt: TGTGCCAGCAGCTTCGGACAGGGTTGGGCGACCCAGTACTTC
CDR3aa: CASSFGQGWATQYF

len: 16
abundance: .
v_gene: TRBV9
j_gene: TRBJ2-2
d_gene: TRBD2
CDR3nt: TGTGCCAGCAGCCCCCAGCTAGCGGGGCGAACCGGGGAGCTGTTTTTT
CDR3aa: CASSPQLAGRTGELFF

len: 12
abundance: .
v_gene: TRBV6-2/TRBV6-3
j_gene: TRBJ1-2
d_gene: .
CDR3nt: TGTGCCAGCAGTTTTGGGGCTTTCGCCTACACCTTC
CDR3aa: CASSFGAFAYTF

len: 15
abundance: .
v_gene: TRBV27
j_gene: TRBJ1-1
d_gene: .
CDR3nt: TGTGCCAGCAGTTTTTGGGGCAGCCGGAACACTGAAGCTTTCTTT
CDR3aa: CASSFWGSRNTEAFF

len: 13
abundance: .
v_gene: TRBV11-1
j_gene: TRBJ1-6
d_gene: TRBD1
CDR3nt: TGTGCCAGCAGCCCGCTGGACAGGCCGCCCCTCCACTTT
CDR3aa: CASSPLDRPPLHF

len: 14
abundance: .
v_gene: TRBV3-1/TRBV3-2
j_gene: TRBJ1-1
d_gene: .
CDR3nt: TGTGCCAGCAGCTCACGACTGGGGAACACTGAAGCTTTCTTT
CDR3aa: CASSSRLGNTEAFF

len: 15
abundance: .
v_gene: TRBV7-3
j_gene: TRBJ1-2
d_gene: TRBD1
CDR3nt: TGTGCCAGCAGCCCAGGACAGGGGGTTAACTATGGCTACACCTTC
CDR3aa: CASSPGQGVNYGYTF

len: 16
abundance: .
v_gene: TRBV4-1
j_gene: TRBJ1-2
d_gene: .
CDR3nt: TGCGCCAGCAGCCAAGATCCCCCCCCGGTTTACTATGGCTACACCTTC
CDR3aa: CASSQDPPPVYYGYTF

len: 13
abundance: .
v_gene: TRBV9
j_gene: TRBJ2-5
d_gene: .
CDR3nt: TGTGCCAGTCCGAGACGGGGCCAAGAGACCCAGTACTTC
CDR3aa: CASPRRGQETQYF

len: 15
abundance: .
v_gene: TRBV7-8
j_gene: TRBJ1-3
d_gene: TRBD1
CDR3nt: TGTGCCAGCAGCCGTACAGGGGGCTCTGGAAACACCATATATTTT
CDR3aa: CASSRTGGSGNTIYF

len: 17
abundance: few
v_gene: TRBV5-4
j_gene: TRBJ2-2
d_gene: TRBD1
CDR3nt: TGTGCCAGCAGCCGCGAACCCGACAGGGGTCGGACCGGGGAGCTGTTTTTT
CDR3aa: CASSREPDRGRTGELFF

len: 14
abundance: .
v_gene: TRBV7-3
j_gene: TRBJ2-1
d_gene: .
CDR3nt: TGTGCCAGCAGCTTAACATTGAGCCACAATGAGCAGTTCTTC
CDR3aa: CASSLTLSHNEQFF

len: 11
abundance: .
v_gene: TRBV5-1
j_gene: TRBJ1-2
d_gene: .
CDR3nt: TGCGCCAGCAGGCTTGGGGCTGGCTACACCTTC
CDR3aa: CASRLGAGYTF

len: 16
abundance: .
v_gene: TRBV30
j_gene: TRBJ2-7
d_gene: TRBD2
CDR3nt: TGTGCCTGGAGTCCCGGTAGCGGGATCGGGGCCTACGAGCAGTACTTC
CDR3aa: CAWSPGSGIGAYEQYF

len: 16
abundance: .
v_gene: TRBV19
j_gene: TRBJ1-2
d_gene: .
CDR3nt: TGTGCCAGTAGTATTCATACGACTGCTACAACCTATGGCTACACCTTC
CDR3aa: CASSIHTTATTYGYTF

len: 18
abundance: .
v_gene: TRBV6-2/TRBV6-3
j_gene: TRBJ2-2
d_gene: TRBD1
CDR3nt: TGTGCCAGCAGTTACAATGGACAGGGGGTTGTCGGAACCGGGGAGCTGTTTTTT
CDR3aa: CASSYNGQGVVGTGELFF

len: 14
abundance: .
v_gene: TRBV27
j_gene: TRBJ1-2
d_gene: .
CDR3nt: TGTGCCAGCAGTTTAATTGGAACAGGGAGTGGCTACACCTTC
CDR3aa: CASSLIGTGSGYTF